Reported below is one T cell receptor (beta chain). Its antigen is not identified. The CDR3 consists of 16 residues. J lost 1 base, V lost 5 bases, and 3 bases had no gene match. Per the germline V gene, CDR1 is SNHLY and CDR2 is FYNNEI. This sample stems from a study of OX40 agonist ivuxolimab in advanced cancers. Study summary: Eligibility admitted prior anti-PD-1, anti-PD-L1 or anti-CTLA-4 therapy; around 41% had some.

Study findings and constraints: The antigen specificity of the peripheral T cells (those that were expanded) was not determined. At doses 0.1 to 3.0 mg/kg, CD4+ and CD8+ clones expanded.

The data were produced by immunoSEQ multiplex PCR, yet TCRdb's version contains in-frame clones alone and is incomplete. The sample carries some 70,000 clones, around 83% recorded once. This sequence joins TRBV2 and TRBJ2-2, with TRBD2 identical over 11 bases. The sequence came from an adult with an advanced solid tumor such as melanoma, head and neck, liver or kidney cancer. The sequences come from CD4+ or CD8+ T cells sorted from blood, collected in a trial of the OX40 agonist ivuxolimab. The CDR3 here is CASSILAGGNTGELFF. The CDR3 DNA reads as TGTGCCAGCAGTATTCTAGCGGGAGGGAACACCGGGGAGCTGTTTTTT.